The present T cell receptor (beta chain) was sequenced within a study of blood T cell repertoires in COVID-19 (dated by TCRdb to between 2020 and 2021). As for the study more broadly: The collaborator samples originated in the United States, Italy and Spain and spanned the acute and convalescent phases of COVID-19. The prospective study material was composed of cDNA or gDNA derived from T cells, B-cell-depleted T cells, or PBMCs. The dataset comprised deeply sampled blood TCRbeta repertoires from subjects exposed to, actively infected with, or recovered from COVID-19. The repertoires were made available in a free public database intended to serve as a resource for research on the immune response to SARS-CoV-2. Samples came from the ongoing ImmuneRACE study (first 160 participants) plus 1,254 subjects from 6 global collaborators. A de-identified subject ID, COVID-19 status, age in years and sex were almost always included in the sample metadata. HLA class I and class II types, where available, came from metadata supplied by the sample provider rather than from assay-based typing.

TCRbeta CDR3 regions were amplified from genomic DNA using the immunoSEQ Assay, a bias-controlled multiplex PCR. The source study handled its data this way. Nucleated cell counts per sample were estimated from amplification of reference gene primers within the assay. To quantify the absolute abundance of each unique TCRbeta CDR3 rearrangement, sequence reads were collapsed and filtered. For each sample, productive Simpson clonality was calculated as the square root of Simpson's diversity index across productive rearrangements. TCRdb re-hosts the immuneACCESS table, in-frame sequences only. Its copies lack some clones; in the studies checked, an unresolved V gene accounts for under half of them, and the cause for the rest is not known. V and J calls and clone size are those listed in that table; D and trimming were worked out from the DNA. For this sample there are about 170,000 clones; 84% appear just once. More than 7.5% of the sample is held by the ten biggest clonotypes.

Another Seattle source contributed samples from volunteer blood donors who had recovered from COVID-19. Each collaborating institution followed its own protocols to collect whole blood in K2EDTA tubes. For TCRbeta analysis, collaborators shipped samples as frozen whole blood, isolated PBMCs, or DNA extracted from either of those sample types. The V end gives up 4 bases and the J end 2 bases, leaving 3 bases in the junction not matched to a gene. Including the terminal cysteine and phenylalanine, the CDR3 comprises 15 residues. Solely the CDR3 DNA is kept, with 45 bases framed from the first base. In the germline V gene (reference sequence), CDR1 corresponds to SGHNT and CDR2 to YYREEE. The full study reports these points: The quantity of clinical and demographic metadata differed by source and by participant and was supplied without curation.

In the case of this clone: The specificity of this receptor is unknown. Per-nucleotide qualities are absent, and no much larger clonotype sits a single base away.

The source material was peripheral blood. Recombination connected TRBV5-4 to TRBJ2-7; TRBD2 lines up with 13 middle nucleotides. The receptor comes from a man in his forties or fifties who had recovered from COVID-19. The CDR3 corresponds to CASSATSGGTYEQYF. The DNA is TGTGCCAGCAGCGCGACTAGCGGGGGGACCTACGAGCAGTACTTC.